This T cell receptor beta chain came from a study of identical twins. TCRdb re-called the 5' RACE reads through MiXCR, storing one row per CDR3 protein. The data show around 230,000 distinct CDR3 sequences, 6.5% seen once. V was clipped by 1 base and J by 6 bases, with 22 bases between them. The CDR3 is made up of 18 amino acids. CDR1 and CDR2 (germline): SGDLS, YYNGEE. These same data were also listed under a study on T cells expressing NK-cell markers.

The TCR sequence derives from a young woman in good health. The V call is TRBV9, the J call TRBJ2-2; TRBD2 is a possible D gene (6 bases). Sequencing used CD8+ T cells sorted from blood. The CDR3: CASSVPRDSTSGPGELFF. CDR3 nucleotides: TGTGCCAGCAGCGTACCTCGGGACTCCACCTCGGGTCCCGGGGAGCTGTTTTTT.